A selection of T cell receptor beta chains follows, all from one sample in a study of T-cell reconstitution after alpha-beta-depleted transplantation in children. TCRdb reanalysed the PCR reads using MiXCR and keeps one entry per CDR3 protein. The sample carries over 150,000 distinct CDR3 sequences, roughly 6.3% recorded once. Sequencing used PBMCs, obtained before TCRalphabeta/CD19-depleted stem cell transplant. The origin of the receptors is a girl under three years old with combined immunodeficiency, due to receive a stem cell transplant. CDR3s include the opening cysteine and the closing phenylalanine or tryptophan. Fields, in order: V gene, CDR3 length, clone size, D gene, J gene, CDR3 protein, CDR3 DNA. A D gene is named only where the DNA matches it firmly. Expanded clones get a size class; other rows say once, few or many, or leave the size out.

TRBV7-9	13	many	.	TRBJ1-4	CASSPPSDEKLFF	TGTGCCAGCAGCCCCCCGTCTGATGAAAAACTGTTTTTT
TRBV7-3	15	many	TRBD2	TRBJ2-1	CASSSAGGTYNEQFF	TGTGCCAGCAGCTCGGCGGGAGGGACCTACAATGAGCAGTTCTTC
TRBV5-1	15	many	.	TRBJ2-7	CASSLTQGSEDEQYF	TGCGCCAGCAGCTTGACACAGGGCTCGGAAGACGAGCAGTACTTC
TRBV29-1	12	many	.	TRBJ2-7	CSVKGDSYEQYF	TGCAGCGTTAAGGGCGACTCCTACGAGCAGTACTTC
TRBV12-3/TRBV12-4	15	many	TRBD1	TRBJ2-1	CASSSPGGIYNEQFF	TGTGCCAGCAGTTCCCCAGGGGGCATCTACAATGAGCAGTTCTTC
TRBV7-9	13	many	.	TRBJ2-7	CASSLDAWDEQYF	TGTGCCAGCAGCTTAGACGCGTGGGACGAGCAGTACTTC
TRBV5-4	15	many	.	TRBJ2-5	CASRKAPDVQETQYF	TGTGCCAGCAGGAAGGCCCCTGATGTACAAGAGACCCAGTACTTC
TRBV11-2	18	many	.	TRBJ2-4	CASSLGVKDSALWGIQYF	TGTGCCAGCAGCTTAGGGGTGAAGGACAGTGCCCTTTGGGGCATTCAGTACTTC
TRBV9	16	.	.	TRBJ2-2	CASSLRLPERSGELFF	TGTGCCAGCAGCTTGAGACTCCCCGAAAGGTCCGGGGAGCTGTTTTTT
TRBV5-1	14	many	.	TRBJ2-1	CASSGDLAYNEQFF	TGCGCCAGCAGCGGGGACTTAGCCTACAATGAGCAGTTCTTC
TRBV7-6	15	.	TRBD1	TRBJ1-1	CASSQNRGLNTEAFF	TGTGCCAGCAGCCAAAACAGGGGACTGAACACTGAAGCTTTCTTT
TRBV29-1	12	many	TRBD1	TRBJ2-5	CSAQTGQGTQYF	TGCAGCGCTCAGACAGGGCAGGGGACCCAGTACTTC
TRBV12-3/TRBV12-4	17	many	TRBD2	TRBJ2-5	CASSTRTSGEGGETQYF	TGTGCCAGCAGTACCCGGACTAGCGGGGAAGGAGGAGAGACCCAGTACTTC
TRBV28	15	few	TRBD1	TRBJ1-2	CASSSQGAHNYGYTF	TGTGCCAGCAGTTCACAGGGGGCGCACAACTATGGCTACACCTTC
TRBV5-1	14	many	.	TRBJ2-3	CASSLVQGADTQYF	TGCGCCAGCAGCTTGGTACAGGGTGCCGATACGCAGTATTTT
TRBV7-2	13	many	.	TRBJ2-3	CASSVQSTDTQYF	TGTGCCAGCAGCGTACAGAGCACAGATACGCAGTATTTT
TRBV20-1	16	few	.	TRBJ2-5	CSAPNPGTPGGETQYF	TGCAGTGCTCCGAATCCCGGGACACCCGGTGGAGAGACCCAGTACTTC
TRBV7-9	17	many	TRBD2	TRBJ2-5	CASSQRGRASGIETQYF	TGTGCCAGCAGTCAAAGGGGCCGGGCTAGCGGGATAGAGACCCAGTACTTC
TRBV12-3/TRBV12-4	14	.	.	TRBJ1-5	CASSLGGAIQPQHF	TGTGCCAGCAGTTTAGGAGGGGCTATTCAGCCCCAGCATTTT
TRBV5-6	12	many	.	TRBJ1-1	CASSLLSTEAFF	TGTGCCAGCAGCTTGCTTTCTACTGAAGCTTTCTTT
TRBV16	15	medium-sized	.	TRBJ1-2	CASSQMTGRGGGYTF	TGTGCCAGCAGCCAGATGACAGGTAGAGGTGGCGGCTACACCTTC
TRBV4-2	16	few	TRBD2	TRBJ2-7	CASSHNQAGGTYEQYF	TGTGCCAGCAGCCACAATCAAGCGGGAGGAACCTACGAGCAGTACTTC
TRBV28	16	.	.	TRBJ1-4	CASSSPTGSGLEKLFF	TGTGCCAGCAGCTCCCCCACAGGGAGCGGGTTGGAAAAACTGTTTTTT
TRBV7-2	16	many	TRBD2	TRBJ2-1	CASSRQGLAGSHEQFF	TGTGCCAGCAGCCGACAAGGACTAGCGGGGTCCCATGAGCAGTTCTTC
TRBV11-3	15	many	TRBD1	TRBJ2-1	CASSQQGGAGSEQFF	TGTGCCAGCTCCCAACAGGGGGGCGCAGGTTCGGAGCAGTTCTTC
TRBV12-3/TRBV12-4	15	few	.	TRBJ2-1	CASGEIPMHYNEQFF	TGTGCCAGCGGGGAGATTCCGATGCACTACAATGAGCAGTTCTTC
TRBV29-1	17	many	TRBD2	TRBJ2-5	CSVGPERLAEHQETQYF	TGCAGCGTTGGCCCGGAACGACTAGCGGAACACCAAGAGACCCAGTACTTC
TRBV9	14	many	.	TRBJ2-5	CASSVAGGLETQYF	TGTGCCAGCAGCGTAGCGGGGGGCCTAGAGACCCAGTACTTC
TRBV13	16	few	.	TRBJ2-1	CASSSPGEGVVDEQFF	TGTGCCAGCAGCTCCCCGGGAGAGGGGGTAGTGGATGAGCAGTTCTTC
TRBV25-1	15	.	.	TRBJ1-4	CASSESQRLGEKLFF	TGTGCCAGCAGTGAGTCTCAACGGCTGGGTGAAAAACTGTTTTTT
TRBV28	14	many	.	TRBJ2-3	CASSPRQRTDTQYF	TGTGCCAGCAGCCCCAGACAGCGCACAGATACGCAGTATTTT